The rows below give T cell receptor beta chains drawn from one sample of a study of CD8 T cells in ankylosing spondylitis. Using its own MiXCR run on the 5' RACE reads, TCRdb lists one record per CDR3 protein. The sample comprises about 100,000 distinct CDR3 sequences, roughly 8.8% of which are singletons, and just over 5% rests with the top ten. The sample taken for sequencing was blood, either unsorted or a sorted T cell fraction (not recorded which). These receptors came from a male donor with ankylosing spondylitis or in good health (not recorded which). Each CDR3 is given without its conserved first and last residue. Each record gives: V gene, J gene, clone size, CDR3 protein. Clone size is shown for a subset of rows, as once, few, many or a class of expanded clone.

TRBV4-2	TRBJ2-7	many	ASSLMSSGGAREQY
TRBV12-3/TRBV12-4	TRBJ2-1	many	ASKQRGMYNEQF
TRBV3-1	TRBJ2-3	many	ASSQGGLAGGLLTDTQY
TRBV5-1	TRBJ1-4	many	ASSQGFGEKLF
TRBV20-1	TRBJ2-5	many	SARDQIRGGLQETQY
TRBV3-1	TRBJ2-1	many	ASSPLLGGGNNEQF
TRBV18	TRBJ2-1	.	ASSPLPETSLEVEQF
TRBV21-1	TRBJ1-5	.	ASSTHRRGGPQH
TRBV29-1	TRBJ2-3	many	SVSGGGATDTQY
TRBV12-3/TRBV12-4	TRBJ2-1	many	ASSRTRMGYNEQF
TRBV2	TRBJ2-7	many	ANSDTKYEQY
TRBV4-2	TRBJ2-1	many	ASSHSSGGNNEQF
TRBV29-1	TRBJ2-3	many	SVEGFGADTQY
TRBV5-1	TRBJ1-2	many	ASSKDDSPNGYT
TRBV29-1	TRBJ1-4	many	SVGSGTNEKLF
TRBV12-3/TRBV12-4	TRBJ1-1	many	ATLTTGVNTEAF
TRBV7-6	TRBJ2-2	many	ASSSGGRTGELF
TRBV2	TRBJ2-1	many	ASSEVGGGNEQF
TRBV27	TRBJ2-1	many	ASSLSSQGAGSQF
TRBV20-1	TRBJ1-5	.	SGRQPAQGLIESNQPQH
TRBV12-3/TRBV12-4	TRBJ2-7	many	ASSLRQGPYEQY
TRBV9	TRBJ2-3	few	ASGDGTDTQY
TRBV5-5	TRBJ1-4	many	ASSLGTGVSTNEKLF
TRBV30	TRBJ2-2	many	AWRRTGNTGELF
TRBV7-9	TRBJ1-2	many	ASSPAWDDNYGYT
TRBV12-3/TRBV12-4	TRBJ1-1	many	ASNPGGVGTEAF
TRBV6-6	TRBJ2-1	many	ASSYREGGNEQF
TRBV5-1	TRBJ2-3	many	ASSLEGQGAVDTQY
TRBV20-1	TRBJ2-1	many	SARGLPRTSGNPYNEQF
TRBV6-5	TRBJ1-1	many	ASWTGKTEAF
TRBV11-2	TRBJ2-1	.	ASSLAAGGAWYEQF
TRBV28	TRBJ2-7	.	ASRHSSYEQY
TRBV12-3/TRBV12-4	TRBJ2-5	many	ASRPGDSKETQY
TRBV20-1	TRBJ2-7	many	SARKASGGPLRYEQY
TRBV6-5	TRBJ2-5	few	ASSSPGQGTQETQY
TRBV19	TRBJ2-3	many	ASSILGQNTDTQY
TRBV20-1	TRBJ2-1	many	SARDLGGVYNEQF
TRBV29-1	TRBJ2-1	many	SVNLDSEVEQF
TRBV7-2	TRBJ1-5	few	ASSLQQGGQPQH
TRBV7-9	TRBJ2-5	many	ASSLASGVEETQY
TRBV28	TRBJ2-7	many	ASSLSSIPYEQY
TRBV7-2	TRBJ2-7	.	ASSLRVYAGGHEQY
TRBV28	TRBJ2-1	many	ASRNNNEQF
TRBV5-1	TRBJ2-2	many	ASSWEGQPNTGELF
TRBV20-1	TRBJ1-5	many	SARGESGTQPQH
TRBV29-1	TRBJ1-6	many	SVQTGGVRSPLH